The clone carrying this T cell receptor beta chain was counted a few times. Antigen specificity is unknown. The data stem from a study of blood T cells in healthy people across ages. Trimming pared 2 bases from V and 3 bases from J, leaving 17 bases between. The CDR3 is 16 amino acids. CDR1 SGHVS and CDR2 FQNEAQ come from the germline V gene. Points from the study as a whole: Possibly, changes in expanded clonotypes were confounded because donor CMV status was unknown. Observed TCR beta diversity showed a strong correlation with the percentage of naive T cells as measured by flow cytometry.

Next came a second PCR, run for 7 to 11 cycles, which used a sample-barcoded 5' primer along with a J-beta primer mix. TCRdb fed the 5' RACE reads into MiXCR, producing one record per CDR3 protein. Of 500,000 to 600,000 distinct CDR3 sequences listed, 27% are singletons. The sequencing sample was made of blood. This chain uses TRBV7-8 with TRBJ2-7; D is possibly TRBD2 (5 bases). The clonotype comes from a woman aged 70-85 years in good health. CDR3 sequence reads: CASSLSLGRTSYEQYF. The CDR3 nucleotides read TGTGCCAGCAGCTTATCTCTCGGTCGAACTAGCTACGAGCAGTACTTC.